This T cell receptor (beta chain) is drawn from a study of cytomegalovirus exposure and HLA in healthy donors. Findings and limits, study-wide: A missense variant in DCLRE1C was later tied to TCR beta V- and J-gene trimming. Several top significant clusters appeared, in a later analysis, to be linked to common viral pathogens. In a later analysis, 17,000 or so TCR beta sequences were associated with HLA alleles at 0.05 false discovery rate.

About this clone: Its cognate antigen is unknown.

Germline loops: CDR1 MNHEY, CDR2 SVGAGI. This CDR3 has 15 residues. V dropped 8 bases and J dropped 5; count of bases not matched to a gene: 5. Unrecorded immune exposures were likely, despite nominal health at sampling. The study ran its PCR with 60 Vbeta and 13 Jbeta primers. Measured with immunoSEQ multiplex PCR; TCRdb has only the in-frame clones, and not every one. The sample lists 70,000 to 80,000 clones, roughly 86% occurring once. Specimen: PBMCs. The TCR comes from a man aged 18 to 29 in good health and CMV-seronegative. This chain joins TRBV6-5 and TRBJ2-1; the match to TRBD2 covers 14 bases. The CDR3 DNA is TGTGCCAGCGGGACTAGCGGGAGTCGAAACAATGAGCAGTTCTTC. Translated, it gives CASGTSGSRNNEQFF.